These T cell receptor beta chains were read from a single sample in a study of T cell responses to AZD1222 COVID-19 vaccine. The table came from immunoSEQ multiplex PCR; TCRdb's copy has only in-frame clones and leaves some out. The table records 150,000 to 250,000 clones, roughly nine tenths of them present only once. The sequenced sample was peripheral blood, obtained 28 days after the second AZD1222 dose. The receptors shown here come from an adult who received the AZD1222 COVID-19 vaccine. Both conserved end residues are part of each CDR3. A D gene is named only where the DNA matches it firmly. Part of the rows lack a size; the others show once, few, many or a class for expanded clones.

d_gene	abundance	v_gene	j_gene	CDR3nt	CDR3aa
.	few	TRBV9	TRBJ1-1	TGTGCCAGCAGCCCTCAGATGAACACTGAAGCTTTCTTT	CASSPQMNTEAFF
TRBD2	.	TRBV3-1/TRBV3-2	TRBJ2-1	TGTGCCAGCAGCCGGGGACTAGCGGGAGGCCGATCCTACAATGAGCAGTTCTTC	CASSRGLAGGRSYNEQFF
.	.	TRBV24-1	TRBJ1-2	TGTGCCACCAGTGACTCCGGGACCCGCGGTCACACCTTC	CATSDSGTRGHTF
TRBD2	.	TRBV5-1	TRBJ2-2	TGCGCCAGCAGCTTGTTCTGGGAGGGTAACACCGGGGAGCTGTTTTTT	CASSLFWEGNTGELFF
.	once	TRBV6-5	TRBJ1-4	TGTGCCAGCAGTTACGGGCGGACTTCAACTAATGAAAAACTGTTTTTT	CASSYGRTSTNEKLFF
.	.	TRBV7-2	TRBJ1-4	TGTGCCAGCAGCTTAGGGCAGGGTCAGGAGAAACTGTTTTTT	CASSLGQGQEKLFF
TRBD2	.	TRBV19	TRBJ2-1	TGTGCCACCTCGGGGGGGATGGCTATTTACAATGAGCAGTTCTTC	CATSGGMAIYNEQFF
.	.	TRBV7-2	TRBJ2-2	TGTGCCAGCAGCGCCTTAACCGGGGAGCTGTTTTTT	CASSALTGELFF
.	.	TRBV20-1	TRBJ1-2	TGCAGCCTTCGGGGGGACTATGGCTACACCTTC	CSLRGDYGYTF
.	.	TRBV7-3	TRBJ1-1	TGTGCCAGCAGCTTCGGGGCCCACACTGAAGCTTTCTTT	CASSFGAHTEAFF
.	.	TRBV30	TRBJ2-7	TGTGCCGGAAACCTACACGGGAGCTCCTACGAGCAGTACTTC	CAGNLHGSSYEQYF
.	.	TRBV30	TRBJ2-5	TGTGCCTGGATGCTGTACCAAGAGACCCAGTACTTC	CAWMLYQETQYF
.	.	TRBV19	TRBJ1-3	TGTGCCAGTCTGATCGGAAACACCATATATTTT	CASLIGNTIYF
TRBD1	.	TRBV5-5	TRBJ1-4	TGTGCCAGCAACCAACCGGGACAGGGGAGTGAAAAACTGTTTTTT	CASNQPGQGSEKLFF
TRBD2	.	TRBV10-2	TRBJ2-1	TGCGCCAGCAGTCGGGTAGCGGGAGATGCTTACAATGAGCAGTTCTTC	CASSRVAGDAYNEQFF
TRBD1	.	TRBV18	TRBJ2-5	TGTGCCAGCTCAACAGGGGTAGAGACCCAGTACTTC	CASSTGVETQYF
TRBD1	.	TRBV27	TRBJ2-7	TGTGCCAGCAGTCCTCTCGGGACAGGGGTTTACGAGCAGTACTTC	CASSPLGTGVYEQYF
.	few	TRBV7-2	TRBJ2-5	TGTGCCAGCAGCTTAGGATCGGCAGGGGTGCAAGAGACCCAGTACTTC	CASSLGSAGVQETQYF
.	.	TRBV24-1	TRBJ2-3	TGTGCCACCAGTGATTTCTTTGGACTCACAGATACGCAGTATTTT	CATSDFFGLTDTQYF
.	.	TRBV11-2	TRBJ1-3	TGTGCCAGCAGCTTAGAGGAAGGGCTCAGCTCTGGAAACACCATATATTTT	CASSLEEGLSSGNTIYF
TRBD2	.	TRBV7-2	TRBJ2-3	TGTGCCAGCAGCTACACTAGCGGAATTGGAGCAGATACGCAGTATTTT	CASSYTSGIGADTQYF
.	few	TRBV6-5	TRBJ2-1	TGTGCCAGCACTTTCGGGCGGAGCTCCTACAATGAGCAGTTCTTC	CASTFGRSSYNEQFF
.	.	TRBV28	TRBJ1-1	TGTGCCAGCAAGAGGAGGGCTGAAGCTTTCTTT	CASKRRAEAFF
TRBD2	.	TRBV7-7	TRBJ2-1	TGTGCTAGCAGCCTCTCGACTAGCGGAAATGAGCAGTTCTTC	CASSLSTSGNEQFF
TRBD1	.	TRBV30	TRBJ2-7	TGTGCCTGGAGTGTAAGGGACAGCTATTTCTACGAGCAGTACTTC	CAWSVRDSYFYEQYF
.	.	TRBV7-9	TRBJ1-4	TGTGCCAGCAGCTTAGTCGGGGAAAAACTGTTTTTT	CASSLVGEKLFF
.	.	TRBV28	TRBJ1-5	TGTGCCAGCAGCCCACTAGAAGGGCCCCAGCATTTT	CASSPLEGPQHF
.	.	TRBV7-8	TRBJ2-2	TGTGCCAGCAGCTTAGGTGTGGGTACCGGGGAGCTGTTTTTT	CASSLGVGTGELFF